These 20 T cell receptor beta chains were sequenced from one sample in a study of blood T cell repertoires in COVID-19. Libraries were prepared by immunoSEQ multiplex PCR; TCRdb keeps only in-frame clonotypes and omits some of them. Here the sample spans 220,000 or so clones, roughly 86% being singletons. The sequenced sample consisted of peripheral blood. Every receptor here comes from a woman aged 50 to 60 with COVID-19, enrolled during active disease.

The CDR3 DNA sequence: TGTGCCAGCAGCTTAGACCCGCGGACAGTCTTCTACGAGCAGTACGTC. Translation: CASSLDPRTVFYEQYV. The V and J genes are TRBV7-8 and TRBJ2-7, with D possibly matching TRBD1 (6 bases). CDR1 and CDR2 from the germline V gene are SGHVS and FQNEAQ. Between the trimmed V and J ends, which lost 1 base and 3 bases, there was a span of 16 bases. The CDR3 is made up of 16 amino acids.

V is TRBV30 and J is TRBJ2-5; D is unclear. V lost 4 bases and J 5 bases, leaving 11 bases between the germline ends. The CDR3 runs 12 residues. Germline assignment: CDR1 GTSNPN and CDR2 SVGIG (reference sequence). The CDR3 region has the DNA TGTGCCTGGACGAGACACAGCGAGACCCAGTACTTC. Protein product: CAWTRHSETQYF.

For the CDR3, the DNA is TGTGCCAGTAAAGTCAAGCGTGGGCAGGGTGGGACTGAAGCTTTCTTT. Encoded protein: CASKVKRGQGGTEAFF. This chain uses TRBV19 with TRBJ1-1; D perhaps matches TRBD1 (5 bases). The CDR3 extends over 16 amino acids. The germline gives CDR1 LNHDA, CDR2 SQIVND (reference sequence). V was shortened by 7 bases and J by 5 bases, with 23 bases between the two germline ends.

This clone was seen just once. This chain links TRBV3-1 (or the pseudogene TRBV3-2) with TRBJ1-6, with D possibly matching TRBD1 (5 bases). Trimming pared 1 base from V and 7 bases from J, leaving 11 bases between. The CDR3 extends over 15 amino acids. Per germline, CDR1 LGHDT and CDR2 YNNKEL (reference sequence). The CDR3 DNA reads TGTGCCAGCAGCCAAGTAGGGGAGGAGAATTCACCCCTCCACTTT. As protein: CASSQVGEENSPLHF.

The chain combines TRBV4-1 with TRBJ1-2; tentatively, D is TRBD1 (5 bases). The CDR3 is 16 amino acids. V lost 0 bases and J lost 4, with 15 bases in between. The V gene's germline CDR1 is MGHRA and CDR2 YSYEKL. CDR3 DNA sequence: TGCGCCAGCAGCCAAGACCTAACCGGGGGTCCCTATGGCTACACCTTC. It translates to CASSQDLTGGPYGYTF.

To note about this clone: One end of the junction fails to match germline, which may point to a read error. V gene TRBV5-1 combines with J gene TRBJ2-3; perhaps TRBD1 as D (5 bases). CDR1 and CDR2 from the germline V gene are SGHRS and YFSETQ. The CDR3 runs 14 residues. CDR3 coding DNA: TGCGCCAGCGGCTTCAGGGATTTCACAGATACGCAGTATTTT. It codes for CASGFRDFTDTQYF. The whole variable domain, remainder taken from reference TRBV5-1 and TRBJ2-3, is KAGVTQTPRYLIKTRGQQVTLSCSPISGHRSVSWYQQTPGQGLQFLFEYFSETQRNKGNFPGRFSGRQFSNSRSEMNVSTLELGDSALYLCASGFRDFTDTQYFGPGTRLTVL.

V is TRBV5-6 and J is TRBJ1-4; TRBD1 matches 7 bases. Germline values: CDR1 SGHDT, CDR2 YYEEEE. CDR3 length equals 14 residues. J gave up 7 bases and V 1 base, and 4 bases lay outside the gene matches. CDR3 in amino acids: CASSLRGLSEKLFF. In DNA form, the CDR3 reads TGTGCCAGCAGCTTGAGGGGGCTCAGTGAAAAACTGTTTTTT.

V is TRBV7-2 and J is TRBJ2-7; unclear D gene. Trimming removed 3 bases at V and 4 bases at J, with 10 bases between. The CDR3 runs to 13 residues. Germline V gene sequence: CDR1 SGHTA, CDR2 FQGNSA. The CDR3 region is CASSFGFQYEQYV. The CDR3 nucleotides read TGTGCCAGCAGCTTCGGGTTCCAGTACGAGCAGTACGTC.

The chain employs TRBV19 and TRBJ1-1; D is possibly TRBD1 (5 bases). Germline V gene sequence: CDR1 LNHDA, CDR2 SQIVND (reference sequence). V lost 5 bases and J 1 base, leaving 14 bases between the germline ends. There are 15 residues in the CDR3. The CDR3 nucleotides are TGTGCCAGTAGTCCCACCGGGGGGGGGAACACTGAAGCTTTCTTT. Its translation is CASSPTGGGNTEAFF.

This sequence joins TRBV25-1 and TRBJ1-1; TRBD1 matches at 7 bases. Germline CDR1 is MGHDK and CDR2 is SYGVNS. This CDR3 is 14 amino acids long. Losses at the gene ends were 3 bases for V and 5 bases for J; bases not matched to a gene: 6. Here the CDR3 DNA reads TGTGCCAGCAGTGACAGGGGGGCGGGGACTGAAGCTTTCTTT. Protein product: CASSDRGAGTEAFF. The full variable domain, rest sourced from reference TRBV25-1 and TRBJ1-1, is EADIYQTPRYLVIGTGKKITLECSQTMGHDKMYWYQQDPGMELHLIHYSYGVNSTEKGDLSSESTVSRIRTEHFPLTLESARPSHTSQYLCASSDRGAGTEAFFGQGTRLTVV.

The chain carries TRBV14 and TRBJ1-4, with 7 bases fitting TRBD1. CDR1 SGHDN and CDR2 FVKESK come from the germline V gene. J lost 2 bases, V lost 1 base, and 1 base had no gene match. The CDR3 consists of 15 residues. CDR3 coding DNA: TGTGCCAGCAGCCAAGGGGACAGCACTAATGAAAAACTGTTTTTT. This gives the protein CASSQGDSTNEKLFF.

This rearrangement joins TRBV7-2 to TRBJ2-1, with D perhaps TRBD1 (5 bases). This CDR3 is 15 amino acids long. Trimming removed 2 bases from V and 5 bases from J, with 13 bases in between. CDR1 is SGHTA, CDR2 FQGNSA, per germline. Written as DNA, the CDR3 is TGTGCCAGCAGCTTAAGTCGACGACAGCACAATGAGCAGTTCTTC. Its translation is CASSLSRRQHNEQFF.

This clone has only one observation. V and J are TRBV27 and TRBJ1-1; no firm D call. Germline assignment: CDR1 MNHEY and CDR2 SMNVEV (reference sequence). V lost 7 bases and J 1 base, leaving 10 bases between the germline ends. This CDR3 has 13 residues. The CDR3 sequence: CASIGRGNTEAFF. Written as DNA, the CDR3 is TGTGCCAGCATCGGACGGGGGAACACTGAAGCTTTCTTT.

Written as DNA, the CDR3 is TGTGCCAGCAGCTTAGCTTCGGGGAGGACAGATACGCAGTATTTT. This encodes CASSLASGRTDTQYF. The genes are TRBV7-2 and TRBJ2-3, with D perhaps matching TRBD2 (6 bases). Per the germline V gene, CDR1 is SGHTA and CDR2 is FQGNSA. There are 15 residues in the CDR3. Deletions cut 0 bases from V and 3 bases from J, with 10 bases between.

This rearrangement joins TRBV9 to TRBJ1-1; no firm D call. This CDR3 is built from 15 residues. Trimming took 0 bases from V and 3 from J, leaving 12 bases between them. The V gene's germline CDR1 is SGDLS and CDR2 YYNGEE. The CDR3 bases are TGTGCCAGCAGCGTAGCGGCGGGCTCCTACACTGAAGCTTTCTTT. This codes for CASSVAAGSYTEAFF.

The chain uses TRBV5-1 and TRBJ2-2, with D perhaps TRBD2 (5 bases). The V gene's germline CDR1 is SGHRS and CDR2 YFSETQ. This CDR3 spans 13 amino acids. The V end lost 5 bases, the J end lost 4 bases, and 9 bases lay between the germline ends. CDR3 in amino acids: CASREGITGELFF. The CDR3 DNA reads as TGCGCCAGCAGAGAGGGAATCACCGGGGAGCTGTTTTTT.

The chain uses TRBV23-1 and TRBJ1-1; D remains ambiguous. TRBV23-1 is an ORF, and what it does is uncertain. Trimming cost V 3 bases and J 0 bases, with 5 bases left between them. This CDR3 is built from 13 residues. The CDR3 protein is CASSHSLNTEAFF. The CDR3 DNA follows: TGCGCCAGCAGTCACAGTTTGAACACTGAAGCTTTCTTT.

The chain links TRBV5-1 to TRBJ2-3, with TRBD1 identical over 9 bases. Unmatched junction bases numbered 8, after V lost 3 bases and J lost 3 bases. Per the germline V gene, CDR1 is SGHRS and CDR2 is YFSETQ. The CDR3 loop spans 16 amino acids. The CDR3 loop is CASSWSTGGRTDTQYF. In DNA form, the CDR3 reads TGCGCCAGCAGCTGGTCGACAGGGGGGAGGACAGATACGCAGTATTTT.

The rearrangement joins TRBV5-1 to TRBJ2-3; 9 bases align to TRBD2. Trimming cost V 5 bases and J 3 bases; bases outside gene matches: 7. The CDR3 has 15 residues. CDR1 and CDR2 (germline): SGHRS, YFSETQ. Written as DNA, the CDR3 is TGCGCCAGCAGGTATAGCGGGGGAGCAACAGATACGCAGTATTTT. This codes for CASRYSGGATDTQYF. The variable domain in full, completed from reference TRBV5-1 and TRBJ2-3, reads KAGVTQTPRYLIKTRGQQVTLSCSPISGHRSVSWYQQTPGQGLQFLFEYFSETQRNKGNFPGRFSGRQFSNSRSEMNVSTLELGDSALYLCASRYSGGATDTQYFGPGTRLTVL.

This chain's CDR3 is CASSLDLAGGGETQYF. CDR3 DNA: TGTGCCAGCAGCTTAGATTTAGCGGGGGGAGGAGAGACCCAGTACTTC. V usage is TRBV11-2 and J usage is TRBJ2-5, with TRBD2 matching over 10 bases. Germline V gene data show CDR1 as SGHAT and CDR2 as FQNNGV. V lost 0 bases to trimming and J lost 4 bases; unmatched junction nucleotides: 5. The CDR3 loop spans 16 amino acids.